This paragraph covers one T cell receptor beta chain sequence. Its antigen remains unidentified. Cells designated naive CD8 were CD45RO-negative and were positively selected for CCR7, with terminally differentiated effector memory CD45RA+ cells excluded. In the original analysis: Because ImmunoSEQ provided only junction sequences with no quality scores, the filtering differed. The protocol was immunoSEQ multiplex PCR, while the TCRdb copy is restricted to in-frame clones and leaves out a portion. Clone size and the V and J calls come from that table; the DNA yielded D and trimming. The table includes some 2 million clones, roughly 94% detected once. The data were taken from a study of shared clonotypes between healthy human individuals. Overall study context: Aged between 18 and 49, the donors were a couple of women and a few men.

Study observations and caveats: When naive CD4 clonotypes were compared across a few donors, approximately 5% were shared.

The CDR3 spans 17 residues. Trimming removed 5 bases from V and 4 bases from J; junction bases left unmatched: 15. Germline values: CDR1 MGHRA, CDR2 YSYEKL. The J gene is TRBJ2-3, the V gene TRBV4-1; 7 nucleotides align to TRBD1. The receptor's source is a man aged 18 to 30 in good health. Sequenced sample: naive CD8+ T cells sorted from blood. The CDR3 here is CASSEANRQGAADTQYF. CDR3 nucleotide sequence: TGCGCCAGCAGCGAAGCCAATAGACAGGGAGCCGCAGATACGCAGTATTTT.